The rows below give T cell receptor beta chains drawn from one sample of a study of T cell changes during pregnancy in multiple sclerosis. The assay was immunoSEQ multiplex PCR, and TCRdb's table has in-frame clones only and misses some. The table shows 65,000 to 95,000 clones, with 70% to 90% occurring only once. The sample was peripheral blood, taken before pregnancy. The receptors originated from a female donor with multiple sclerosis, enrolled in a pregnancy study. The CDR3 runs from the conserved cysteine through the conserved F or W. Each record gives: V gene, D gene, clone size, J gene, CDR3 protein, CDR3 DNA. The D gene is left open where the match is weak. Not all rows give a size; the values are once, few, many and, for expanded clones, a class.

TRBV5-1	TRBD1	NA	TRBJ2-5	CASSLEGTGEETQYF	TGCGCCAGCAGCTTGGAGGGGACAGGGGAAGAGACCCAGTACTTC
TRBV19	TRBD1	NA	TRBJ2-1	CASSRTGDDYNEQFF	TGTGCCAGTAGCCGGACAGGGGACGACTACAATGAGCAGTTCTTC
TRBV6-6	TRBD1	NA	TRBJ2-5	CASSKRQGGETQYF	TGTGCCAGCAGCAAGAGACAGGGTGGGGAGACCCAGTACTTC
TRBV9	TRBD1	NA	TRBJ1-2	CASSAGTVQSGYTF	TGTGCCAGCAGCGCCGGGACAGTGCAAAGTGGCTACACCTTC
TRBV7-9	TRBD1	NA	TRBJ1-6	CASSLETGGPSPLHF	TGTGCCAGCAGCTTAGAGACAGGGGGCCCTTCACCCCTCCACTTT
TRBV19	NA	few	TRBJ1-2	CASSMKGEGGYTF	TGTGCCAGTAGTATGAAGGGAGAGGGTGGCTACACCTTC
TRBV25-1	TRBD1	NA	TRBJ2-5	CASRRTGRVEETQYF	TGTGCCAGCAGGAGGACAGGTCGAGTTGAGGAGACCCAGTACTTC
TRBV7-2	NA	NA	TRBJ2-6	CASSRSSGANVLTF	TGTGCCAGCAGCCGGAGCTCTGGGGCCAACGTCCTGACTTTC
TRBV7-6	NA	NA	TRBJ2-3	CASSFGADTQYF	TGTGCCAGCAGCTTTGGGGCCGATACGCAGTATTTT
TRBV7-9	TRBD1	NA	TRBJ1-5	CASSYGTDNQPQHF	TGTGCCAGCAGCTATGGGACAGACAATCAGCCCCAGCATTTT
TRBV6-6	NA	NA	TRBJ2-3	CASRYTSDTQYF	TGTGCCAGCAGATACACTTCAGATACGCAGTATTTT
TRBV6-5	NA	once	TRBJ2-7	CASRGSSDSYEQYF	TGTGCCAGCAGAGGGTCTAGCGATAGCTACGAGCAGTACTTC
TRBV4-1	TRBD2	NA	TRBJ2-7	CASSRRQGERGVSYEQYF	TGCGCCAGCAGCAGACGACAGGGCGAGCGGGGGGTCTCCTACGAGCAGTACTTC
TRBV18	NA	NA	TRBJ2-1	CASAPRTVGVYNEQFF	TGTGCCAGCGCGCCCCGGACCGTCGGGGTTTACAATGAGCAGTTCTTC
TRBV11-2	TRBD2	NA	TRBJ2-1	CASSPETSQGQFF	TGTGCCAGCAGCCCCGAGACTAGCCAGGGGCAGTTCTTC
TRBV18	TRBD1	once	TRBJ1-1	CASSPDRAYTEAFF	TGTGCCAGCTCACCGGACAGGGCCTACACTGAAGCTTTCTTT
TRBV10-3	TRBD2	NA	TRBJ2-2	CAISEPQRGETGELFF	TGTGCCATCAGTGAGCCGCAGCGGGGGGAGACCGGGGAGCTGTTTTTT
TRBV29-1	TRBD2	once	TRBJ2-1	CSVGAGGLYEQFF	TGCAGCGTTGGGGCGGGGGGGCTTTATGAGCAGTTCTTC
TRBV6-5	TRBD2	NA	TRBJ2-7	CASSLGGEQYF	TGTGCCAGCAGCCTGGGGGGGGAGCAGTACTTC
TRBV11-3	NA	NA	TRBJ1-6	CASSDSTLYNSPLHF	TGTGCCAGCAGCGACAGTACCCTCTATAATTCACCCCTCCACTTT
TRBV4-1	TRBD2	NA	TRBJ2-3	CASSQDPSGGADTQYF	TGCGCCAGCAGCCAAGATCCGAGCGGGGGCGCAGATACGCAGTATTTT
TRBV7-8	TRBD1	NA	TRBJ1-1	CASSSHRDRGGGGAFF	TGTGCCAGCAGCTCCCACCGGGACAGGGGTGGTGGAGGCGCTTTCTTT
TRBV5-8	TRBD1	few	TRBJ1-2	CASSLLQGTYGYTF	TGTGCCAGCAGCTTACTACAGGGGACCTATGGCTACACCTTC
TRBV4-1	TRBD2	NA	TRBJ2-3	CASSLEPSGGPGGTQYF	TGCGCCAGCAGCCTCGAACCTAGCGGGGGCCCCGGGGGTACGCAGTATTTT
TRBV15	NA	NA	TRBJ2-4	CATSRDHTDKNIQYF	TGTGCCACCAGCAGAGATCATACAGATAAAAACATTCAGTACTTC